These 5 T cell receptor beta chains came from one sample sequenced in a study of PD-1 blockade in mismatch repair-deficient tumors. The time point here: roughly 10-day in vitro stimulation with candidate neoantigen peptide 2. No cognate antigen is known for these TCRs. Sequencing was performed with immunoSEQ multiplex PCR; in TCRdb, only in-frame clones are kept and a portion is missing. Of just under 10,000 clones detected, around 87% appear once; the ten largest clones hold roughly a fifth. Sample: cells cultured in vitro, taken from a patient treated with pembrolizumab. These receptor sequences come from an adult with mismatch repair-deficient cancer.

The gene calls are TRBV5-6 and TRBJ2-5; unclear D gene. Trimming shortened V by 0 bases and J by 1 base, and 10 bases separated the two germline ends. The CDR3 is made up of 15 amino acids. Germline V gene sequence: CDR1 SGHDT, CDR2 YYEEEE. The CDR3, as DNA: TGTGCCAGCAGCTTGGCCCCGGCCCCCCAAGAGACCCAGTACTTC. Its translation is CASSLAPAPQETQYF. Drawing the rest from reference TRBV5-6 and TRBJ2-5, the complete variable domain is DAGVTQSPTHLIKTRGQQVTLRCSPKSGHDTVSWYQQALGQGPQFIFQYYEEEERQRGNFPDRFSGHQFPNYSSELNVNALLLGDSALYLCASSLAPAPQETQYFGPGTRLLVL.

This chain joins TRBV5-1 and TRBJ1-5; 10 nucleotides align to TRBD1. The CDR3 contains 15 residues. V shed 3 bases, J shed 5 bases, and the junction held 5 bases outside the gene matches. Germline V lookup: CDR1 SGHRS, CDR2 YFSETQ. DNA of the CDR3: TGCGCCAGCAGCTCCGGGACAGGGGTTCATCAGCCCCAGCATTTT. As protein: CASSSGTGVHQPQHF.

The CDR3 protein is CASSLQGVGETQYF. In DNA form, the CDR3 reads TGTGCCAGCAGCTTACAGGGGGTGGGAGAGACCCAGTACTTC. The rearrangement links TRBV7-2 to TRBJ2-5, with TRBD1 matching over 7 bases. The V segment lost 2 bases and the J segment 4 bases; nucleotides outside the gene matches: 4. The CDR3 extends over 14 amino acids. Per germline, CDR1 SGHTA and CDR2 FQGNSA.

This clone was found once. The chain links TRBV13 to TRBJ2-7; 7 bases are a match to TRBD1. The ends lost 5 bases at V and 2 bases at J; junction bases unmatched: 9. Per the germline V gene, CDR1 is PRHDT and CDR2 is FYEKMQ (reference sequence). This CDR3 contains 15 residues. CDR3: CASSKYRGATYEQYF. The CDR3, as DNA: TGTGCCAGCAGCAAATACAGGGGCGCAACCTACGAGCAGTACTTC.

The CDR3 is CASPSAPSYNEQFF. The CDR3 bases are TGTGCCAGCCCTAGCGCTCCATCCTACAATGAGCAGTTCTTC. V and J are TRBV2 and TRBJ2-1; the D gene is possibly TRBD2 (6 bases). Trimming pared 8 bases from V and 1 base from J, leaving 12 bases between. This CDR3 is built from 14 residues. CDR1 and CDR2 (germline): SNHLY, FYNNEI. Full variable domain (remainder filled in from reference TRBV2 and TRBJ2-1): EPEVTQTPSHQVTQMGQEVILRCVPISNHLYFYWYRQILGQKVEFLVSFYNNEISEKSEIFDDQFSVERPDGSNFTLKIRSTKLEDSAMYFCASPSAPSYNEQFFGPGTRLTVL.